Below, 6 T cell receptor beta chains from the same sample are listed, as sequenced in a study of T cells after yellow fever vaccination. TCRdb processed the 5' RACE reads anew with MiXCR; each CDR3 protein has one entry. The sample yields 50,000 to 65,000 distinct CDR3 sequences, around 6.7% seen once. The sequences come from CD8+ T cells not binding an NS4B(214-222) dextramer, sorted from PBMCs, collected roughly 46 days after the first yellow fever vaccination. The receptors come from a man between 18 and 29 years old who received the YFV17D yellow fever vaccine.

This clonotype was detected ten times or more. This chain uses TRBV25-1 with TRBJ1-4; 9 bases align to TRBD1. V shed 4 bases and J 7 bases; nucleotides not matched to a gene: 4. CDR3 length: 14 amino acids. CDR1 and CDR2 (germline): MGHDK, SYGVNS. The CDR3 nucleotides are TGTGCCAGCAGTGGGGACAGGGAGGTTGAAAAACTGTTTTTT. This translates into CASSGDREVEKLFF.

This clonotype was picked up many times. CDR3 sequence: CSVEAGSEETQYF. The DNA for the CDR3 is TGCAGCGTTGAAGCGGGCAGCGAAGAGACCCAGTACTTC. The chain joins TRBV29-1 to TRBJ2-5; no firm D call. V shed 1 base and J shed 3 bases, with 9 bases lying between them. This CDR3 is built from 13 residues. Germline CDR1 SQVTM, CDR2 ANQGSEA.

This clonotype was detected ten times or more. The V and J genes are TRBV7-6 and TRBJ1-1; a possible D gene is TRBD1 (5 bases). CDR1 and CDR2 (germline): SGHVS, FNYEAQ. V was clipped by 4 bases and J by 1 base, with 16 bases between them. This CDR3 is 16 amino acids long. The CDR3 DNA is TGTGCCAGCAGCTCACCAGCAACGGGGGGGAACACTGAAGCTTTCTTT. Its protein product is CASSSPATGGNTEAFF.

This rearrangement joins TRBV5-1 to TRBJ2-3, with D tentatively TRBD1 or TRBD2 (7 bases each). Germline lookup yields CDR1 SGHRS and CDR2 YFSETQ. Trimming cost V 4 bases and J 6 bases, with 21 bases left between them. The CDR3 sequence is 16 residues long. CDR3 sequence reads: CASSGGVTGPKDTQYF. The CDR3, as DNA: TGCGCCAGCAGCGGGGGGGTGACAGGGCCTAAGGATACGCAGTATTTT.

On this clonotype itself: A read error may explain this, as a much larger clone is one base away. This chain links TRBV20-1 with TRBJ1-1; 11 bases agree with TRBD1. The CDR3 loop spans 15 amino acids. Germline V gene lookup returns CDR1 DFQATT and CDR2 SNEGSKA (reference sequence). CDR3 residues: CCARWTGGLNTEAFF. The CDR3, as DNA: TGCTGTGCTCGTTGGACAGGGGGCTTGAACACTGAAGCTTTCTTT.

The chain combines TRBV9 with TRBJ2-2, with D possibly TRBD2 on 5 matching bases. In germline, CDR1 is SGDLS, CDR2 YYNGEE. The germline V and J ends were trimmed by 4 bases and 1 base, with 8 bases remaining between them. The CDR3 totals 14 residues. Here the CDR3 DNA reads TGTGCCAGCAGCAGCGGTTGGAACACCGGGGAGCTGTTTTTT. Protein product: CASSSGWNTGELFF.